The rows below give T cell receptor beta chains drawn from one sample of a study of blood T cell repertoires in COVID-19. Clones were read by immunoSEQ multiplex PCR, and TCRdb kept only the in-frame ones, dropping some. This sample has 200,000 to 300,000 clones, with approximately 88% found just once. The sequenced material came from peripheral blood. These receptors were obtained from a human donor in a cohort sampled during active COVID-19. Both conserved end residues are part of each CDR3. D genes are given only for firm matches. Rows give clone size only sometimes, using once, few, many, or a class for an expanded clone.

TRBV27,TRBD1,TRBJ1-4,.,CASSSGPRTGEKLFF,TGTGCCAGCAGTTCCGGCCCCCGGACAGGTGAAAAACTGTTTTTT
TRBV11-2,.,TRBJ1-2,.,CASSSVGQIYGYTF,TGTGCCAGCAGCTCTGTCGGACAGATCTATGGCTACACCTTC
TRBV4-3,.,TRBJ2-7,.,CASSQFTAYEQYF,TGCGCCAGCAGCCAGTTTACAGCTTACGAGCAGTACTTC
TRBV7-9,.,TRBJ2-6,.,CASSLRGSGANVLTF,TGTGCCAGCAGCTTACGGGGTTCTGGGGCCAACGTCCTGACTTTC
TRBV5-6,.,TRBJ2-7,.,CASSSGTLMGEQYF,TGTGCCAGCAGCTCCGGGACTCTAATGGGCGAGCAGTACTTC
TRBV5-1,.,TRBJ2-6,.,CASSFLTVSGANVLTF,TGCGCCAGCAGCTTTTTAACAGTCTCTGGGGCCAACGTCCTGACTTTC
TRBV7-3,.,TRBJ2-7,.,CASSLSSRHEQYF,TGTGCCAGCAGCTTATCCAGTCGTCACGAGCAGTACTTC
TRBV21-1,.,TRBJ1-5,.,CASSKSSTGKTEPQHF,TGTGCCAGCAGCAAAAGCAGCACAGGGAAGACGGAGCCCCAGCATTTT
TRBV30,.,TRBJ1-4,.,CAWSYGGGLEKLFF,TGTGCCTGGAGTTATGGGGGAGGGCTCGAAAAACTGTTTTTT
TRBV19,.,TRBJ1-1,.,CASMRTRDTEAFF,TGTGCCAGTATGAGGACTCGGGACACTGAAGCTTTCTTT
TRBV5-1,.,TRBJ1-1,.,CASSLGGGSAEAFF,TGCGCCAGCAGCTTGGGCGGGGGTTCAGCTGAAGCTTTCTTT
TRBV24-1,TRBD1,TRBJ2-1,.,CATSEFRGRRVAQFF,TGTGCCACCAGTGAGTTCAGGGGGCGCCGAGTAGCGCAGTTCTTC
TRBV6-2/TRBV6-3,.,TRBJ2-5,.,CASSYSSLVRGETQYF,TGTGCCAGCAGTTACTCGAGCCTAGTAAGGGGAGAGACCCAGTACTTC
TRBV2,TRBD1,TRBJ1-2,once,CASRGQVPYTF,TGTGCCAGCAGAGGACAGGTCCCCTACACCTTC
TRBV9,.,TRBJ2-1,.,CASSVGTDNEQFF,TGTGCCAGCAGCGTAGGAACGGACAATGAGCAGTTCTTC
TRBV29-1,.,TRBJ1-5,.,CSVESAKDQPQHF,TGCAGCGTTGAGAGCGCGAAGGATCAGCCCCAGCATTTT
TRBV15,TRBD2,TRBJ2-7,.,CATSVDLAGSYEQYF,TGTGCCACCAGCGTTGATCTAGCGGGAAGCTACGAGCAGTACTTC
TRBV7-2,TRBD2,TRBJ2-4,.,CASSFQAGTSGGSKNIQYF,TGTGCCAGCAGTTTCCAAGCCGGGACTAGCGGGGGTTCCAAAAACATTCAGTACTTC
TRBV5-4,.,TRBJ2-3,.,CASSVTSGTDTQYF,TGTGCCAGCAGCGTGACTAGTGGTACAGATACGCAGTATTTT
TRBV5-1,.,TRBJ2-7,.,CASSLAGRKYEQYF,TGCGCCAGCAGCTTGGCAGGGCGCAAATACGAGCAGTACTTC
TRBV23-1,TRBD1,TRBJ2-7,once,CASSLRDRGPDEQYF,TGCGCCAGCAGTCTTAGGGACAGGGGGCCAGACGAGCAGTACTTC
TRBV6-2/TRBV6-3,.,TRBJ1-1,.,CASSRTGTVTEAFF,TGTGCCAGCAGCAGAACAGGGACGGTCACTGAAGCTTTCTTT
TRBV6-5,.,TRBJ1-3,.,CASSYSPGSGNTIYF,TGTGCCAGCAGTTACTCGCCGGGCTCTGGAAACACCATATATTTT
TRBV3-1/TRBV3-2,TRBD1,TRBJ2-7,.,CASSHLTGGAISYEQYF,TGTGCCAGCAGCCACCTGACAGGGGGCGCGATCTCCTACGAGCAGTACTTC
TRBV28,.,TRBJ1-5,many,CASSSGGSNQPQHF,TGTGCCAGCAGTTCCGGCGGCAGCAATCAGCCCCAGCATTTT
TRBV10-2,TRBD1,TRBJ1-1,.,CASSDPDRYTEAFF,TGCGCCAGCAGTGATCCGGACAGGTACACTGAAGCTTTCTTT
TRBV5-4,TRBD1,TRBJ1-6,.,CASSPIQGAGNSPLHF,TGTGCCAGCAGCCCCATCCAGGGGGCGGGAAATTCACCCCTCCACTTT
TRBV7-3,.,TRBJ2-2,.,CASSPDSSTGELFF,TGTGCCAGCAGCCCCGACAGTAGCACCGGGGAGCTGTTTTTT
TRBV7-4,TRBD1,TRBJ1-4,once,CASSATTGALVFF,TGTGCCAGCAGCGCCACGACAGGGGCTTTGGTGTTTTTT
TRBV6-5,TRBD2,TRBJ2-1,.,CASSYVTSGGNNEQFF,TGTGCCAGCAGTTACGTTACTAGCGGGGGGAACAATGAGCAGTTCTTC
TRBV19,TRBD1,TRBJ1-1,.,CASSPQGGQGTLNTEAFF,TGTGCCAGTAGTCCTCAGGGGGGACAGGGGACCTTGAACACTGAAGCTTTCTTT
TRBV14,.,TRBJ1-2,once,CASSRSRQGGYTF,TGTGCCAGCAGCCGTAGCAGGCAGGGAGGCTACACCTTC
TRBV28,TRBD1,TRBJ1-5,.,CASSRTGHNQPQHF,TGTGCCAGCAGTAGGACAGGCCACAATCAGCCCCAGCATTTT
TRBV5-4,TRBD2,TRBJ2-7,.,CASSLGPSGGPAYEQYF,TGTGCCAGCAGCTTGGGGCCTAGCGGGGGCCCAGCCTACGAGCAGTACTTC
TRBV5-1,TRBD2,TRBJ2-7,.,CASSLDGTSGSHEQYF,TGCGCCAGCAGCTTGGACGGGACTAGCGGGTCCCACGAGCAGTACTTC
TRBV7-9,.,TRBJ2-3,.,CASTGEDTQYF,TGTGCCAGCACAGGGGAAGATACGCAGTATTTT
TRBV9,.,TRBJ2-3,.,CASSPGALTDTQYF,TGTGCCAGCAGCCCCGGAGCACTTACAGATACGCAGTATTTT
TRBV4-1,TRBD1,TRBJ1-2,.,CASSQDSRTGGASGYTF,TGCGCCAGCAGCCAAGATTCTAGAACAGGGGGTGCGTCCGGCTACACCTTC
TRBV6-1,.,TRBJ1-2,few,CASSEALPQGGYGYTF,TGTGCCAGCAGTGAAGCGCTACCACAGGGAGGGTATGGCTACACCTTC
TRBV7-2,TRBD1,TRBJ1-4,.,CASSLGRTGENEKLFF,TGTGCCAGCAGCTTAGGCAGGACAGGCGAAAATGAAAAACTGTTTTTT
TRBV28,TRBD1,TRBJ1-2,.,CASNDGGGPDYGYTF,TGTGCCAGCAACGATGGAGGGGGCCCGGACTATGGCTACACCTTC
TRBV27,.,TRBJ2-7,.,CASSFKSSYEQYF,TGTGCCAGCAGTTTTAAGAGCTCCTACGAGCAGTACTTC
TRBV7-8,TRBD1,TRBJ1-5,.,CASSLAETGGGQPQHF,TGTGCCAGCAGCTTAGCCGAGACAGGGGGCGGACAGCCCCAGCATTTT
TRBV5-3,TRBD1,TRBJ1-4,.,CARLWGTGGMWTNEKLFF,TGTGCCAGATTATGGGGGACAGGGGGAATGTGGACTAATGAAAAACTGTTTTTT
TRBV9,TRBD2,TRBJ2-1,few,CASSPGTSVGEQFF,TGTGCCAGCAGCCCAGGGACTAGCGTGGGTGAGCAGTTCTTC
TRBV12-5,.,TRBJ2-5,.,CASGPSGPGTQYF,TGTGCTAGTGGCCCTTCTGGCCCAGGGACCCAGTACTTC
TRBV6-1,.,TRBJ2-1,.,CASSERQDEQFF,TGTGCCAGCAGTGAAAGACAGGATGAGCAGTTCTTC
TRBV19,TRBD2,TRBJ2-7,.,CASSIVLAGPSYEQYF,TGTGCCAGTAGTATCGTACTAGCGGGACCCTCCTACGAGCAGTACTTC
TRBV19,.,TRBJ1-6,.,CASSMRRGSGSPLHF,TGTGCCAGTAGTATGCGTCGGGGGTCAGGTTCACCCCTCCACTTT
TRBV4-1,TRBD1,TRBJ1-2,.,CASSPYTGVNYGYTF,TGCGCCAGCAGCCCATACACAGGGGTGAACTATGGCTACACCTTC